The 11 T cell receptor beta chains below all came from one sample that was sequenced in a study of OX40 agonist ivuxolimab in advanced cancers. Only in-frame clones appear in the TCRdb table, and some are missing; sequencing was by immunoSEQ multiplex PCR. The profile shows around 64,000 clones, around nine tenths of them singletons. The source was CD4+ or CD8+ T cells sorted from blood, collected in a trial of the OX40 agonist ivuxolimab. The origin of the receptors is an adult with an advanced solid tumor such as melanoma, head and neck, liver or kidney cancer.

This chain joins TRBV6-6 and TRBJ1-3; 10 bases agree with TRBD1. The germline V gene has CDR1 MNHNY and CDR2 SVGAGI (reference sequence). This CDR3 is built from 14 residues. V shed 7 bases, J shed 2 bases, and the junction held 2 bases outside the gene matches. The CDR3 region is CASIGQGAGNTIYF. For the CDR3, the DNA is TGTGCCAGCATAGGACAGGGGGCTGGAAACACCATATATTTT.

This chain connects TRBV30 to TRBJ2-2; tentative D call: TRBD2 (6 bases). V gave up 2 bases and J gave up 5 bases, with 15 bases separating them. Germline V lookup: CDR1 GTSNPN, CDR2 SVGIG (reference sequence). This CDR3 has 15 amino acids. For the CDR3, the DNA is TGTGCCTGGAGTAGTGGGGGAGGTAGGACCGGGGAGCTGTTTTTT. Its translation: CAWSSGGGRTGELFF.

The chain joins TRBV6-1 to TRBJ1-5; 7 positions match TRBD1. V lost 7 bases to trimming and J lost 3 bases; unmatched junction nucleotides: 3. The V gene's germline CDR1 is MNHNS and CDR2 SASEGT. The CDR3 has 13 residues. The CDR3: CASKGTANQPQHF. CDR3 bases: TGTGCCAGCAAGGGGACAGCCAATCAGCCCCAGCATTTT.

This clone was detected a few times. The chain employs TRBV19 and TRBJ1-2; D is undetermined. V lost 0 bases, J lost 7 bases, and 15 bases lay in between. CDR3 length: 15 residues. CDR1 is LNHDA, CDR2 SQIVND, per germline (reference sequence). The CDR3 region has the DNA TGTGCCAGTAGTATAGATCTATCCTCGCGGGGTGGCTACACCTTC. Residues: CASSIDLSSRGGYTF. Supplemented by reference TRBV19 and TRBJ1-2, the full variable domain reads DGGITQSPKYLFRKEGQNVTLSCEQNLNHDAMYWYRQDPGQGLRLIYYSQIVNDFQKGDIAEGYSVSREKKESFPLTVTSAQKNPTAFYLCASSIDLSSRGGYTFGSGTRLTVV.

This clone was detected only once. This sequence joins TRBV30 and TRBJ1-1; D might be TRBD1 (5 bases). The CDR3 covers 13 residues. CDR1 is GTSNPN and CDR2 is SVGIG in the germline V gene (reference sequence). The V end lost 5 bases, the J end lost 11 bases, and 21 bases lay between the germline ends. This CDR3 is CAWEGKRGVGAFF. DNA for the CDR3: TGTGCCTGGGAGGGGAAAAGGGGTGTGGGGGCTTTCTTT.

This clone was seen a single time. The chain has TRBV5-6 and TRBJ1-1; D call uncertain. This CDR3 is built from 17 residues. The V gene's germline CDR1 is SGHDT and CDR2 YYEEEE. Trimming took 0 bases from V and 1 from J, leaving 16 bases between them. CDR3 sequence: CASSLGNGNRKNTEAFF. The CDR3 DNA reads as TGTGCCAGCAGCTTGGGTAACGGAAATCGCAAGAACACTGAAGCTTTCTTT.

Turning to this clone: Its ends do not fully match the called genes, so a read error is possible. The V gene is TRBV13, the J gene TRBJ2-5; 7 bases match TRBD1. The CDR3 is made up of 14 amino acids. CDR1 and CDR2 from the germline V gene are PRHDT and FYEKMQ (reference sequence). This CDR3 reads CASSLGGPRETQYF. CDR3 nucleotide sequence: TGTGCCAGCAGCCTAGGGGGCCCAAGGGAGACCCAGTACTTC.

V and J are TRBV5-3 and TRBJ1-2; possible D gene TRBD1, 6 bases. TRBV5-3 is known as an ORF, though its function is uncertain. CDR3 length: 14 residues. V was pared by 4 bases and J by 5 bases, with 15 bases between. The CDR3 sequence: CARSLGQTTYGYTF. CDR3 coding DNA: TGTGCCAGAAGCCTCGGACAGACCACTTATGGCTACACCTTC.

The rearrangement uses TRBV7-2 and TRBJ1-1; D gene unclear. V lost 2 bases to trimming and J lost 5 bases, with 18 bases between them. The germline CDR1 and CDR2 sequences are SGHTA and FQGNSA. This CDR3 has 16 residues. CDR3 in amino acids: CASSLLVGRKRTEAFF. DNA for the CDR3: TGTGCCAGCAGCTTACTTGTTGGCAGAAAGAGGACTGAAGCTTTCTTT.

The genes are TRBV5-4 and TRBJ2-7; D perhaps matches TRBD1 (5 bases). This CDR3 has 14 residues. The V and J ends lost 4 bases and 3 bases respectively, with 14 bases between them. The germline gives CDR1 SGHNT, CDR2 YYREEE (reference sequence). CDR3 DNA sequence: TGTGCCAGCAGCCCCGCCCAGGGTGGCTACGAGCAGTACTTC. Protein: CASSPAQGGYEQYF.

The V call is TRBV9, the J call TRBJ1-1, with 11 bases matching TRBD1. This CDR3 is 15 amino acids long. Germline loops: CDR1 SGDLS, CDR2 YYNGEE. The V gene end was trimmed by 3 bases and the J gene end by 4 bases; junction bases not matched to a gene: 5. The CDR3 loop is CASSGTGGIGTEAFF. The CDR3, as DNA: TGTGCCAGCAGCGGGACAGGGGGCATCGGCACTGAAGCTTTCTTT.